The entry below gives a single T cell receptor (beta chain) sequence along with its context. Its antigen is as yet unknown. The length of the CDR3 is 10 residues. Per germline, CDR1 MDHEN and CDR2 SYDVKM. The germline V and J ends were trimmed by 10 bases and 6 bases, with 7 bases remaining between them. The record originates from a study of shared clonotypes between healthy human individuals. Study at large: A donor's plate count was three for CD4 naive and three for CD4 memory; CD8 naive had two and CD8 memory one. General observations from the study: Several donors had around 5% of their naive CD4 clonotypes in common.

Only CD45RO-negative cells positively selected for CCR7 counted as naive CD8 cells, so terminally differentiated effector memory CD45RA+ cells were excluded. All of the donors resided in Nashville, Tennessee, and each was a Caucasian adult. The data were produced by immunoSEQ multiplex PCR, yet TCRdb's version contains in-frame clones alone and is incomplete. The sample holds around 2,000,000 clones, 85% to 95% seen once. The clonotype was recovered from a man between 18 and 29 years old in good health. Sequences were obtained from naive CD8+ T cells sorted from blood. The chain links TRBV28 to TRBJ1-5; D remains ambiguous. The CDR3 protein is CATDFQPQHF. The DNA for the CDR3 is TGTGCCACGGATTTTCAGCCCCAGCATTTT.